The 2 T cell receptor beta chains reported below all come from one sample, sequenced in a study of T-cell memory formation after mild COVID-19. TCRdb passed the 5' RACE reads through MiXCR, listing each CDR3 protein once. The sample holds roughly 160,000 distinct CDR3 sequences, 11% seen once. The sequencing input was PBMCs or a T cell subset sorted from them (not recorded which). The source is a man younger than 35 who had mild COVID-19 (a few samples of this study predate the infection). Cell type and time point are not known.

The sample holds a few counts of this clonotype. V usage is TRBV11-1 and J usage is TRBJ2-5, with D hard to call. This CDR3 is 15 amino acids long. Germline V CDR1 and CDR2: SGHAT, FQDESV (reference sequence). With 0 bases removed from V and 1 base from J, the gap between germline ends came to 9 bases. CDR3 in DNA: TGTGCCAGCAGCTTAGCGGCGGTAACCCAAGAGACCCAGTACTTC. It yields the protein CASSLAAVTQETQYF.

The sample holds a few counts of this clonotype. The chain is built from TRBV7-3 and TRBJ1-6; no definite D call. Germline V gives CDR1 SGHTA, CDR2 FQGTGA. With 5 bases removed from V and 10 bases from J, the gap between germline ends came to 15 bases. The CDR3 runs to 14 residues. CDR3 sequence reads: CASSASGLGSPLHF. The CDR3 DNA sequence: TGTGCCAGCAGCGCATCAGGATTAGGATCACCCCTCCACTTT.